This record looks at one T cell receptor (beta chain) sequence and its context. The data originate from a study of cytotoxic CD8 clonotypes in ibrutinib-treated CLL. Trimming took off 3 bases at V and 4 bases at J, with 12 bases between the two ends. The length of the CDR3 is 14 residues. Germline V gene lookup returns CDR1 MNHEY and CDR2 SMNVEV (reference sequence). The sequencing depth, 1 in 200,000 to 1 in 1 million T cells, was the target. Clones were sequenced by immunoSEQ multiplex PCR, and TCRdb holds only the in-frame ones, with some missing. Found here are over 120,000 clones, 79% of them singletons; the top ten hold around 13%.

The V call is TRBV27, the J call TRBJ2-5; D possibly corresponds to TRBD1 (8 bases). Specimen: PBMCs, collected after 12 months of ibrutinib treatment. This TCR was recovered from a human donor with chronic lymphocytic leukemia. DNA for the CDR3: TGTGCCAGCAGTTTCTACAGGGGGGGAGAGACCCAGTACTTC. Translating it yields CASSFYRGGETQYF.